The subject of this entry is one T cell receptor (beta chain). Its cognate antigen is unknown. TCRdb ran MiXCR on the 5' RACE reads and lists one entry per CDR3 protein. The data hold hundreds of thousands of distinct CDR3 sequences, with 13% to 15% observed a single time. The data were obtained in a study of T-cell memory formation after mild COVID-19. Study-wide points: Detection of some responders pre-infection suggested pre-existing cross-reactive memory T cells participated.

The ends were cut back, 1 base at V and 0 bases at J, with 12 bases in the middle. The CDR3 consists of 17 residues. Germline CDR1 and CDR2: LGHNA and YSLEER. This clonotype originated in a man aged 18 to 30 who had mild COVID-19 (a few samples of this study predate the infection). Cell type and time point are not known. The genes are TRBV4-3 and TRBJ1-4; D gene uncertain. The specimen sequenced was PBMCs or a T cell subset sorted from them (not recorded which). CDR3 in DNA: TGCGCCAGCAGCCAAGGTTCCCACGGTGCAACTAATGAAAAACTGTTTTTT. Encoded protein: CASSQGSHGATNEKLFF.